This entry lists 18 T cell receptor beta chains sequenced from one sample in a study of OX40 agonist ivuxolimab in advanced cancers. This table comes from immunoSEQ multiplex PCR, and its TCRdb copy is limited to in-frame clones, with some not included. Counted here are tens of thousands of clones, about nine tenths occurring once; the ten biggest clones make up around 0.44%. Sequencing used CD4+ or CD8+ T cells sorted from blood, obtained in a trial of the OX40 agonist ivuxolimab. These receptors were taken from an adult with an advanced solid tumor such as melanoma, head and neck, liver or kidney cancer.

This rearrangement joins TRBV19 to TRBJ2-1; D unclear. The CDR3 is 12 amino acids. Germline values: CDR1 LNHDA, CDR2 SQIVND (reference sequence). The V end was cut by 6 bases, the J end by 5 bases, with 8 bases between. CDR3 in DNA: TGTGCCAGTAGGGAAGCAAACAATGAGCAGTTCTTC. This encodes CASREANNEQFF.

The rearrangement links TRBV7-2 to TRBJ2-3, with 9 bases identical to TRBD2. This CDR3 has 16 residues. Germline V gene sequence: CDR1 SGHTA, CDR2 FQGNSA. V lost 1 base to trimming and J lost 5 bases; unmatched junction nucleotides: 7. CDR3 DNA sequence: TGTGCCAGCAGCTTAGGCCTAGCGGGGAGTGGAGATACGCAGTATTTT. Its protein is CASSLGLAGSGDTQYF.

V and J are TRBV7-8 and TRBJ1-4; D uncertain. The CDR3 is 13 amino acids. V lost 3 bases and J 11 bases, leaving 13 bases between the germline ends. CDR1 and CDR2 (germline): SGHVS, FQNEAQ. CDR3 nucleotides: TGTGCCAGCAGCTTGACGGGAGTGGGGAAACTGTTTTTT. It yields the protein CASSLTGVGKLFF. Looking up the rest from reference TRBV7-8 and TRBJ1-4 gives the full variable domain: GAGVSQSPRYKVAKRGQDVALRCDPISGHVSLFWYQQALGQGPEFLTYFQNEAQLDKSGLPSDRFFAERPEGSVSTLKIQRTQQEDSAVYLCASSLTGVGKLFFGSGTQLSVL.

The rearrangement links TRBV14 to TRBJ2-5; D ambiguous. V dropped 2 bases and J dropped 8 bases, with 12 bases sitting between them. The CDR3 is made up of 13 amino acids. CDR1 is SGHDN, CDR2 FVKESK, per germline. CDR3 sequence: CASSQLLAVTQYF. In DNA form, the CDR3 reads TGTGCCAGCAGCCAACTCCTGGCGGTTACCCAGTACTTC.

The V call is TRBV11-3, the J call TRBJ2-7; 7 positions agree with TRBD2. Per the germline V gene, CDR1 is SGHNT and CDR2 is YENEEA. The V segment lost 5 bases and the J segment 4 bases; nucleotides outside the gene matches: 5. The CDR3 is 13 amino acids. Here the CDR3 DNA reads TGTGCCAGCAGCAGGGAGGGAGCTTACGAGCAGTACTTC. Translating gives CASSREGAYEQYF. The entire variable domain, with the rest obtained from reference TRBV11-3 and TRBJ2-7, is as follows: EAGVVQSPRYKIIEKKQPVAFWCNPISGHNTLYWYLQNLGQGPELLIRYENEEAVDDSQLPKDRFSAERLKGVDSTLKIQPAELGDSAVYLCASSREGAYEQYFGPGTRLTVT.

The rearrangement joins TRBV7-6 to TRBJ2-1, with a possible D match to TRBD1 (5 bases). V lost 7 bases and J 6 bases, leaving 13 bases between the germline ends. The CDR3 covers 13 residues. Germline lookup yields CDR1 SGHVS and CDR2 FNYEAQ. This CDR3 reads CASNRLGVNEQFF. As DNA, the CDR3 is TGTGCCAGCAATCGGCTAGGGGTCAATGAGCAGTTCTTC.

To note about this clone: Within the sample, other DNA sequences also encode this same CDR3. CDR3: CASSIPSNQPQHF. The CDR3 DNA reads as TGTGCCAGTAGTATCCCTAGCAATCAGCCCCAGCATTTT. V usage is TRBV19 and J usage is TRBJ1-5; no definite D call. This CDR3 region has 13 residues. Looked up from germline, CDR1 is LNHDA and CDR2 is SQIVND (reference sequence). V dropped 3 bases and J dropped 0 bases, with 3 bases sitting between them.

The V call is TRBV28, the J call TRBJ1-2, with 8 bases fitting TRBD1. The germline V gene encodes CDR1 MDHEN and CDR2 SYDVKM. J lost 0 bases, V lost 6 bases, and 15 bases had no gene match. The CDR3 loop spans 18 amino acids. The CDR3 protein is CASSSTRRTGGTNYGYTF. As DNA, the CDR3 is TGTGCCAGCAGCTCGACCCGCCGAACAGGGGGTACTAACTATGGCTACACCTTC.

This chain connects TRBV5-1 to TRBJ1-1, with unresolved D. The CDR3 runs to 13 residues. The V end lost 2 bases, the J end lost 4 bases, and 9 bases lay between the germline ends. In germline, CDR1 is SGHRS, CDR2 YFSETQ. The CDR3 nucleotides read TGCGCCAGCAGCTTTAGGGTAGGCACTGAAGCTTTCTTT. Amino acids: CASSFRVGTEAFF.

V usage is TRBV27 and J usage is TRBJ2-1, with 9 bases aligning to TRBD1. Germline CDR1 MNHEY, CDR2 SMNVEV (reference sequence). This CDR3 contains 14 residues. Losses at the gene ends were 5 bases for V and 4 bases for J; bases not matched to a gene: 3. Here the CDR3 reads CASSPGQGYNEQFF. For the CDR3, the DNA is TGTGCCAGCAGTCCCGGACAGGGGTACAATGAGCAGTTCTTC.

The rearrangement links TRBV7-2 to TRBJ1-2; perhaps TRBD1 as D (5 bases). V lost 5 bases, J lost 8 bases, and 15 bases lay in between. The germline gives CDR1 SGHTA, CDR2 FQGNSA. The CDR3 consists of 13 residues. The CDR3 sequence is CASSLGPEMGYTF. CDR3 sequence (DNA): TGTGCCAGCAGCCTGGGACCAGAGATGGGCTACACCTTC.

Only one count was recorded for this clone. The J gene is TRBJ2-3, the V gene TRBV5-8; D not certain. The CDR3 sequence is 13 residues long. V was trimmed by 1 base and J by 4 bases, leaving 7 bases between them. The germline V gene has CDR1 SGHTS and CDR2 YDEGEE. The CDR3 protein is CASSLYTADTQYF. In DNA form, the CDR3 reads TGTGCCAGCAGCTTGTATACAGCAGATACGCAGTATTTT. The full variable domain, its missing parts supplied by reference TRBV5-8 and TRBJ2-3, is EAGVTQSPTHLIKTRGQQATLRCSPISGHTSVYWYQQALGLGLQFLLWYDEGEERNRGNFPPRFSGRQFPNYSSELNVNALELEDSALYLCASSLYTADTQYFGPGTRLTVL.

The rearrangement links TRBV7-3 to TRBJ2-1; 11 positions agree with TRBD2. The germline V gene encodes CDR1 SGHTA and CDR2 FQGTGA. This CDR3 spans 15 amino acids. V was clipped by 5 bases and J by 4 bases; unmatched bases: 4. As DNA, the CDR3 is TGTGCCAGCAGCGGGGGGACTAGCGGTTACAATGAGCAGTTCTTC. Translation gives CASSGGTSGYNEQFF.

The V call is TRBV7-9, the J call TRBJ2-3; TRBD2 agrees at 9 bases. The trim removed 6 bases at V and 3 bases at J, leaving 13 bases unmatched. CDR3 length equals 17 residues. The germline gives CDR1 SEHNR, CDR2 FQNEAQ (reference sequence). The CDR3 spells CASRPRLAVMRTDTQYF. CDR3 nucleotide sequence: TGTGCCAGCAGGCCTAGACTAGCGGTTATGAGGACAGATACGCAGTATTTT.

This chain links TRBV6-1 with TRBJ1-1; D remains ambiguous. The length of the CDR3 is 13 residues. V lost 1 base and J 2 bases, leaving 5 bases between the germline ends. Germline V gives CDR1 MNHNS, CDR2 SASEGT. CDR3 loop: CASSEGRNTEAFF. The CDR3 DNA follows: TGTGCCAGCAGTGAAGGGCGAAACACTGAAGCTTTCTTT.

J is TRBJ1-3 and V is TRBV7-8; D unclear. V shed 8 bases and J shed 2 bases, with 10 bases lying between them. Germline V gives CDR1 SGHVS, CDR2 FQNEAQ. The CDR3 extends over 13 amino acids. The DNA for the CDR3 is TGTGCCAGCCGTCAGGCGGCTGGAAACACCATATATTTT. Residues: CASRQAAGNTIYF.

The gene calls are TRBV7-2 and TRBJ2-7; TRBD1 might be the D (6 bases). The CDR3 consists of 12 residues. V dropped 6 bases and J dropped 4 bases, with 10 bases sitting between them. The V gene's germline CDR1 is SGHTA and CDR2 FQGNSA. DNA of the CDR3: TGTGCCAGCAGTCGGACAGAGTACGAGCAGTACTTC. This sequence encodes CASSRTEYEQYF. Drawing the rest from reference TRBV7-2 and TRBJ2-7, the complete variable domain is GAGVSQSPSNKVTEKGKDVELRCDPISGHTALYWYRQSLGQGLEFLIYFQGNSAPDKSGLPSDRFSAERTGGSVSTLTIQRTQQEDSAVYLCASSRTEYEQYFGPGTRLTVT.

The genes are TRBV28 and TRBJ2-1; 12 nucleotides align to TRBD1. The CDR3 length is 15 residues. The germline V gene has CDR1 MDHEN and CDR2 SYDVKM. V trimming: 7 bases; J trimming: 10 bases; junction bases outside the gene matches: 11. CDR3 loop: CASTKFRDRGREQFF. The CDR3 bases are TGTGCCAGCACTAAATTCCGGGACAGGGGGCGGGAGCAGTTCTTC.